The 28 T cell receptor beta chains reported below all come from one sample, sequenced in a study of T-cell reconstitution after alpha-beta-depleted transplantation in children. For TCRbeta, the library was prepared with unique molecular identifiers. TCRdb re-called the PCR reads with MiXCR, one entry per CDR3 protein. The sample comprises more than 150,000 distinct CDR3 sequences, approximately 7% of which are singletons, and approximately 2.9% rests with the top ten. This specimen consisted of PBMCs from the stem cell graft donor, obtained from the stem cell graft. These receptors all come from a human donor who donated a stem cell graft to a child with Wiskott-Aldrich syndrome.

This clonotype has at least ten counts. The chain links TRBV6-5 to TRBJ2-1, with 7 bases lining up with TRBD2. The CDR3 sequence is 16 residues long. J lost 3 bases, V lost 2 bases, and 7 bases had no gene match. The germline gives CDR1 MNHEY, CDR2 SVGAGI. CDR3 nucleotides: TGTGCCAGCAGTTACCCGAGCGGGGTGGACTACAATGAGCAGTTCTTC. Amino acids: CASSYPSGVDYNEQFF.

The sample holds a few counts of this clonotype. The chain recombines TRBV20-1 with TRBJ2-7; TRBD1 might be the D (7 bases). The CDR3 is 15 residues long. V was cut by 1 base and J by 5 bases, with 18 bases left in between. Germline V gene data show CDR1 as DFQATT and CDR2 as SNEGSKA (reference sequence). The CDR3 DNA is TGCAGTGCTAGAGGAGGCCATGGAGGGGGCGACGAGCAGTACTTC. Translation: CSARGGHGGGDEQYF.

This clonotype came up many times. This chain links TRBV20-1 with TRBJ1-5; D gene ambiguous. The CDR3 spans 14 residues. CDR1 and CDR2 (germline): DFQATT, SNEGSKA (reference sequence). V lost 0 bases and J 2 bases, leaving 8 bases between the germline ends. This CDR3 is CSARDSAGNQPQHF. CDR3 nucleotides: TGCAGTGCTAGAGATTCGGCAGGCAATCAGCCCCAGCATTTT.

There are many counts of this clonotype. V gene TRBV29-1 combines with J gene TRBJ2-7; 7 bases match TRBD1. J was trimmed by 4 bases and V by 5 bases; bases with no gene match: 5. This CDR3 is 12 amino acids long. Germline loops: CDR1 SQVTM, CDR2 ANQGSEA. The chain's CDR3 is CSVLEGAYEQYF. The CDR3 coding sequence is TGCAGCGTTTTAGAGGGGGCGTACGAGCAGTACTTC.

This clonotype was counted at least ten times. V gene TRBV25-1 combines with J gene TRBJ1-4; no reliable D call. Trimming pared 3 bases from V and 8 bases from J, leaving 16 bases between. Germline loops: CDR1 MGHDK, CDR2 SYGVNS. The CDR3 length is 15 residues. The CDR3 loop reads CASSDPRGTGEKLFF. Written as DNA, the CDR3 is TGTGCCAGCAGTGACCCAAGAGGAACTGGAGAAAAACTGTTTTTT.

The sample holds many counts of this clonotype. The chain carries TRBV6-1 and TRBJ1-3, with a possible D match to TRBD1 (5 bases). CDR3 length: 15 amino acids. Germline V CDR1 and CDR2: MNHNS, SASEGT. Trimming left V 7 bases short and J 0 bases short, with 13 bases between. For the CDR3, the DNA is TGTGCCAGCACGATCGCAGGGACCTCTGGAAACACCATATATTTT. Amino acids: CASTIAGTSGNTIYF.

This clonotype was detected many times. The chain carries TRBV11-2 and TRBJ2-2; TRBD2 matches at 14 bases. J was trimmed by 6 bases and V by 1 base; bases with no gene match: 13. Germline-derived CDR1 and CDR2 are SGHAT and FQNNGV. CDR3 size: 20 residues. The CDR3 DNA follows: TGTGCCAGCAGCTTAGTCCTTGGGGGGACTAGCGGGAGATTGGCCGGGGAGCTGTTTTTT. Its translation is CASSLVLGGTSGRLAGELFF.

The sample holds many counts of this clonotype. This rearrangement joins TRBV5-1 to TRBJ1-5, with D unclear. Germline lookup yields CDR1 SGHRS and CDR2 YFSETQ. With 0 bases removed from V and 3 bases from J, the gap between germline ends came to 13 bases. The CDR3 totals 16 residues. In DNA form, the CDR3 reads TGCGCCAGCAGCTTGGGATCTGGAGGGAACAATCAGCCCCAGCATTTT. As protein: CASSLGSGGNNQPQHF.

In its sample, this clonotype was seen many times. The chain carries TRBV5-1 and TRBJ2-5, with 12 bases aligning to TRBD2. Trimming at V came to 0 bases and at J to 2 bases, leaving 2 bases not matched to a gene. The CDR3 is made up of 16 amino acids. Germline-derived CDR1 and CDR2 are SGHRS and YFSETQ. CDR3 nucleotides: TGCGCCAGCAGCTTGGTGGGACTAGCGGGTCAAGAGACCCAGTACTTC. Protein: CASSLVGLAGQETQYF.

This clonotype showed up many times. The V call is TRBV5-1, the J call TRBJ1-4, with D hard to call. V lost 4 bases and J lost 0, with 10 bases in between. CDR1 SGHRS and CDR2 YFSETQ come from the germline V gene. The CDR3 is 15 residues long. The CDR3 coding sequence is TGCGCCAGCAGCCGAACTAATCCAACTAATGAAAAACTGTTTTTT. It translates to CASSRTNPTNEKLFF.

This clonotype was recorded many times. The J gene is TRBJ2-1, the V gene TRBV12-3 or TRBV12-4; D ambiguous. The V end lost 5 bases, the J end lost 1 base, and 12 bases lay between the germline ends. This CDR3 spans 15 amino acids. The chain's CDR3 is CASSPGSTSYNEQFF. The DNA for the CDR3 is TGTGCCAGCAGTCCCGGGTCGACTTCCTACAATGAGCAGTTCTTC.

This clonotype has just a few counts. V is TRBV7-2 and J is TRBJ1-1; D is perhaps TRBD1 (5 bases). Trimming took off 5 bases at V and 11 bases at J, with 21 bases between the two ends. The V gene's germline CDR1 is SGHTA and CDR2 FQGNSA. The CDR3 extends over 14 amino acids. The CDR3: CASSGGGGWAPAFF. DNA of the CDR3: TGTGCCAGCAGCGGGGGTGGGGGTTGGGCCCCGGCTTTCTTT.

This clonotype has at least ten counts. The chain joins TRBV30 to TRBJ1-1; unclear D gene. V lost 3 bases and J 10 bases, leaving 9 bases between the germline ends. This CDR3 is 10 amino acids long. The germline gives CDR1 GTSNPN, CDR2 SVGIG (reference sequence). The CDR3 DNA reads as TGTGCCTGGAGAGAGGTCCGAGCTTTCTTT. This gives the protein CAWREVRAFF.

This clonotype was found a few times. The rearrangement links TRBV20-1 to TRBJ2-5; D is unclear. The CDR3 extends over 13 amino acids. From germline, CDR1 is DFQATT and CDR2 SNEGSKA (reference sequence). V was clipped by 0 bases and J by 3 bases, with 8 bases between them. The CDR3 DNA reads as TGCAGTGCTAGAGATCGTCCGGAAGAGACCCAGTACTTC. This sequence encodes CSARDRPEETQYF.

This clonotype was counted at least ten times. This sequence joins TRBV27 and TRBJ2-7; the match to TRBD1 covers 7 bases. This CDR3 spans 17 amino acids. The junction had 13 bases not matched to a gene; V was cut back by 5 bases and J by 0 bases. Germline CDR1 and CDR2: MNHEY and SMNVEV (reference sequence). CDR3 protein: CASSPRQGRPSSYEQYF. The CDR3 bases are TGTGCCAGCAGTCCAAGACAGGGACGGCCGAGCTCCTACGAGCAGTACTTC.

This chain links TRBV5-1 with TRBJ2-3; D unresolved. This CDR3 region has 14 residues. Germline values: CDR1 SGHRS, CDR2 YFSETQ. Trimming pared 0 bases from V and 6 bases from J, leaving 11 bases between. This CDR3 reads CASSLAVNTDTQYF. The DNA of the CDR3 is TGCGCCAGCAGCTTGGCCGTGAATACGGATACGCAGTATTTT.

This clonotype has ten or more counts. The chain recombines TRBV20-1 with TRBJ2-2; perhaps D is TRBD1 or TRBD2 (5 bases each). V gave up 1 base and J gave up 6 bases, with 15 bases separating them. Germline CDR1 is DFQATT and CDR2 is SNEGSKA (reference sequence). CDR3 length: 15 residues. In nucleotides, the CDR3 is TGCAGTGCTAGAGGCTTTGGGGGTGTCTCCGGGGAGCTGTTTTTT. Translating gives CSARGFGGVSGELFF.

In its sample, this clonotype was seen many times. The chain carries TRBV25-1 and TRBJ2-7, with D perhaps TRBD1 (5 bases). V lost 5 bases, J lost 5 bases, and 10 bases lay in between. Looked up from germline, CDR1 is MGHDK and CDR2 is SYGVNS. The CDR3 has 12 amino acids. In DNA form, the CDR3 reads TGTGCCAGCAGTCCAGGGTCCAACGAGCAGTACTTC. Encoded protein: CASSPGSNEQYF.

This rearrangement joins TRBV5-1 to TRBJ2-1, with D perhaps matching TRBD2 (6 bases). The CDR3 contains 14 residues. Trimming cost V 6 bases and J 8 bases, with 18 bases left between them. CDR1 SGHRS and CDR2 YFSETQ come from the germline V gene. The CDR3 spells CASTPRGTEYEQFF. In DNA form, the CDR3 reads TGCGCCAGCACCCCACGGGGGACTGAGTATGAGCAGTTCTTC.

At least ten counts were recorded for this clonotype. The chain joins TRBV20-1 to TRBJ2-1; D is unresolved. Deletions cut 7 bases from V and 4 bases from J, with 11 bases between. The CDR3 has 12 amino acids. Per the germline V gene, CDR1 is DFQATT and CDR2 is SNEGSKA (reference sequence). The CDR3 here is CSVSQAYNEQFF. The DNA for the CDR3 is TGCAGTGTTAGCCAAGCGTACAATGAGCAGTTCTTC.

In this sample, this clonotype turned up many times. V usage is TRBV5-1 and J usage is TRBJ2-2; 7 positions agree with TRBD1. Germline V CDR1 and CDR2: SGHRS, YFSETQ. The CDR3 has 13 residues. V trimming: 2 bases; J trimming: 7 bases; junction bases outside the gene matches: 2. CDR3 DNA sequence: TGCGCCAGCAGCTTACAGGGGAGCGGGGAGCTGTTTTTT. It yields the protein CASSLQGSGELFF.

This clonotype has ten or more counts. The rearrangement joins TRBV12-3 or TRBV12-4 to TRBJ1-1; D perhaps matches TRBD1 (5 bases). Trimming shortened V by 0 bases and J by 8 bases, and 10 bases separated the two germline ends. This CDR3 spans 13 amino acids. CDR3 protein: CASSLAGRTEAFF. The CDR3 region has the DNA TGTGCCAGCAGTTTAGCGGGACGAACCGAAGCTTTCTTT.

At least ten counts were recorded for this clonotype. The chain employs TRBV29-1 and TRBJ2-7; 7 positions agree with TRBD2. V shed 5 bases, J shed 2 bases, and the junction held 3 bases outside the gene matches. Germline V gives CDR1 SQVTM, CDR2 ANQGSEA. This CDR3 spans 12 amino acids. The CDR3 sequence: CSVQGLPYEQYF. CDR3 in DNA: TGCAGCGTTCAGGGACTACCCTACGAGCAGTACTTC.

This clonotype was observed many times. The chain couples TRBV7-2 to TRBJ2-2; perhaps TRBD2 as D (6 bases). V was clipped by 1 base and J by 1 base, with 13 bases between them. Germline CDR1 and CDR2: SGHTA and FQGNSA. CDR3 size: 17 residues. CDR3 region: CASSLGRRGGNTGELFF. The CDR3 DNA reads TGTGCCAGCAGCTTAGGCCGACGGGGAGGGAACACCGGGGAGCTGTTTTTT. The whole variable domain, filled in from reference TRBV7-2 and TRBJ2-2, reads GAGVSQSPSNKVTEKGKDVELRCDPISGHTALYWYRQSLGQGLEFLIYFQGNSAPDKSGLPSDRFSAERTGGSVSTLTIQRTQQEDSAVYLCASSLGRRGGNTGELFFGEGSRLTVL.

This clonotype showed up many times. The rearrangement uses TRBV6-6 and TRBJ1-2; D ambiguous. V was pared by 6 bases and J by 1 base, with 15 bases between. The germline V gene has CDR1 MNHNY and CDR2 SVGAGI (reference sequence). This CDR3 is 15 amino acids long. CDR3 residues: CASRLMIGDNYGYTF. CDR3 DNA: TGTGCCAGCAGGTTGATGATCGGGGATAACTATGGCTACACCTTC.

This clonotype has ten or more counts. The chain combines TRBV6-1 with TRBJ1-2, with TRBD1 matching over 7 bases. The CDR3 runs to 14 residues. With V trimmed by 6 bases and J by 6 bases, 10 bases remained unmatched. The germline V gene encodes CDR1 MNHNS and CDR2 SASEGT. CDR3 sequence (DNA): TGTGCCAGCAGGCAGGGGGAAGGAGATCATGGCTACACCTTC. This sequence encodes CASRQGEGDHGYTF.

There are many counts of this clonotype. The chain joins TRBV5-1 to TRBJ2-6; D ambiguous. V was shortened by 0 bases and J by 2 bases, with 12 bases between the two germline ends. The germline gives CDR1 SGHRS, CDR2 YFSETQ. This CDR3 spans 17 amino acids. CDR3 amino acids: CASSLEGSITGANVLTF. The CDR3 nucleotides are TGCGCCAGCAGCTTGGAAGGATCCATCACTGGGGCCAACGTCCTGACTTTC.

This clonotype has a handful of counts. The chain has TRBV11-1 and TRBJ2-6; the match to TRBD2 covers 11 bases. CDR1 and CDR2 (germline): SGHAT, FQDESV (reference sequence). CDR3 length: 21 residues. V shed 6 bases and J 0 bases; nucleotides not matched to a gene: 16. CDR3 protein: CASSQGLAGRKIDSGANVLTF. The DNA of the CDR3 is TGTGCCAGCAGTCAAGGACTAGCGGGCAGGAAAATCGACTCTGGGGCCAACGTCCTGACTTTC.